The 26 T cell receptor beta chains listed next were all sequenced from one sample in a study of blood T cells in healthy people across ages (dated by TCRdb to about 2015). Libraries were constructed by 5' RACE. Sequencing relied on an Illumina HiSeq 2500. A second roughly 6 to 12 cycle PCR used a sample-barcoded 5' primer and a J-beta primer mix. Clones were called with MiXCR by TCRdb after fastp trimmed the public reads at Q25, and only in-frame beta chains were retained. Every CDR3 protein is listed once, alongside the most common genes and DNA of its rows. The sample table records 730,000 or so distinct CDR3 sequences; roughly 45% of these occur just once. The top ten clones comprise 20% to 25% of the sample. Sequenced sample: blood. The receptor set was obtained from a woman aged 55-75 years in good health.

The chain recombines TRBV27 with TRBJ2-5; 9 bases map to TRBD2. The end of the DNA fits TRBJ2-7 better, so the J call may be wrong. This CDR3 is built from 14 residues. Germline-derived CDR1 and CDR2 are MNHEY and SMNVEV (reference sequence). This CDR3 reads CASSLREGTTEQYF. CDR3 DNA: TGTGCCAGCAGTCTGCGGGAGGGAACAACCGAGCAGTACTTC.

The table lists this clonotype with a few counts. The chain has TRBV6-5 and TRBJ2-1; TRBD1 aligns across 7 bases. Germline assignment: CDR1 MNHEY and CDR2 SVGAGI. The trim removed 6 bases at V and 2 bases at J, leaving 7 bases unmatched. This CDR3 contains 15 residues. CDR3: CASRRTGTAYNEQFF. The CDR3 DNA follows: TGTGCCAGCAGACGGACAGGTACCGCCTACAATGAGCAGTTCTTC.

CDR3 loop: CASSLRDSRYGYTF. Written as DNA, the CDR3 is TGTGCCAGCAGCCTGCGGGACAGCCGCTATGGCTACACCTTC. V is TRBV3-1 and J is TRBJ1-2; 7 positions agree with TRBD1. CDR1 is LGHDT and CDR2 is YNNKEL in the germline V gene (reference sequence). This CDR3 is 14 amino acids long. Germline trimming cut 4 bases from V and 4 bases from J; bases unmatched to any gene: 6.

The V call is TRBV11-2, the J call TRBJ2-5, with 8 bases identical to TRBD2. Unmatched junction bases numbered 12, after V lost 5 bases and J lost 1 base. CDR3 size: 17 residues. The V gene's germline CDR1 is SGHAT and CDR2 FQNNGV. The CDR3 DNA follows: TGTGCCAGCAGCCCTTTAAGGGGCGGGGGGACCCAAGAGACCCAGTACTTC. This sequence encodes CASSPLRGGGTQETQYF. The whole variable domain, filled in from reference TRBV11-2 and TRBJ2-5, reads EAGVAQSPRYKIIEKRQSVAFWCNPISGHATLYWYQQILGQGPKLLIQFQNNGVVDDSQLPKDRFSAERLKGVDSTLKIQPAKLEDSAVYLCASSPLRGGGTQETQYFGPGTRLLVL.

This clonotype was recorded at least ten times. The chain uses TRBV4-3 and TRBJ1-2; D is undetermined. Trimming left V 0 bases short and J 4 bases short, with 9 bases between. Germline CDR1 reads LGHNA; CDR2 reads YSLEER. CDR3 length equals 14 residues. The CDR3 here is CASSQDLTGYGYTF. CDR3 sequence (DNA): TGCGCCAGCAGCCAAGATCTAACGGGCTATGGCTACACCTTC.

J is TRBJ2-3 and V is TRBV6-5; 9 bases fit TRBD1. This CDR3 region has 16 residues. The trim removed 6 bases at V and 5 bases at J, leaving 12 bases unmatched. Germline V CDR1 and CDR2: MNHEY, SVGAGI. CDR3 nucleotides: TGTGCCAGCAGCCCTACTACAGGGGGCCTTCTAGATACGCAGTATTTT. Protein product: CASSPTTGGLLDTQYF.

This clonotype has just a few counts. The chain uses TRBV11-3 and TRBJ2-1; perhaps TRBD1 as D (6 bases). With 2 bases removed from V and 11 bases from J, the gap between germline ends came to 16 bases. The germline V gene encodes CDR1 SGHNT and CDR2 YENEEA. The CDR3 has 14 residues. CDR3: CASSLTGSGDQQFF. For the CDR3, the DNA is TGTGCCAGCAGCTTAACAGGGTCCGGAGACCAGCAGTTCTTC. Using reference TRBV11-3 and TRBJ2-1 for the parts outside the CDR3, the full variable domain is EAGVVQSPRYKIIEKKQPVAFWCNPISGHNTLYWYLQNLGQGPELLIRYENEEAVDDSQLPKDRFSAERLKGVDSTLKIQPAELGDSAVYLCASSLTGSGDQQFFGPGTRLTVL.

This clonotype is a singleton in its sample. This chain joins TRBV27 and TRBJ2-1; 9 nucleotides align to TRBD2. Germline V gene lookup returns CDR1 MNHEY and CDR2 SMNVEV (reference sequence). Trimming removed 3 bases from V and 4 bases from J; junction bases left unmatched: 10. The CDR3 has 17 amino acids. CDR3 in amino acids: CASSFSGGPKPYNEQFF. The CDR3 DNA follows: TGTGCCAGCAGTTTCAGCGGGGGGCCGAAACCGTACAATGAGCAGTTCTTC.

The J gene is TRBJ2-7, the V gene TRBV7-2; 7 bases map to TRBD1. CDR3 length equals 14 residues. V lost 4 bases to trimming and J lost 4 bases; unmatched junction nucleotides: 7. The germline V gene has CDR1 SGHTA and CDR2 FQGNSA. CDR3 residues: CASSSLGTAYEQYF. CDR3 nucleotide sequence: TGTGCCAGCAGCTCACTCGGGACAGCTTACGAGCAGTACTTC.

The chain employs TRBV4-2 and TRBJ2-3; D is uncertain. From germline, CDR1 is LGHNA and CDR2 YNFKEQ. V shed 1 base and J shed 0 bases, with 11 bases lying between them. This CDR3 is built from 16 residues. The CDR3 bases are TGTGCCAGCAGCCAAGTTGCGAGTACCAGCACAGATACGCAGTATTTT. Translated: CASSQVASTSTDTQYF.

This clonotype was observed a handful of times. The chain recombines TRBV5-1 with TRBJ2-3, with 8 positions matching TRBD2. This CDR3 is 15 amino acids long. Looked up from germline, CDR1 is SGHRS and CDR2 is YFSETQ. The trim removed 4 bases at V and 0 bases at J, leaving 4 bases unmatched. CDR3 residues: CASSQAGASTDTQYF. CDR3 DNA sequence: TGCGCCAGCAGCCAAGCGGGGGCTAGCACAGATACGCAGTATTTT.

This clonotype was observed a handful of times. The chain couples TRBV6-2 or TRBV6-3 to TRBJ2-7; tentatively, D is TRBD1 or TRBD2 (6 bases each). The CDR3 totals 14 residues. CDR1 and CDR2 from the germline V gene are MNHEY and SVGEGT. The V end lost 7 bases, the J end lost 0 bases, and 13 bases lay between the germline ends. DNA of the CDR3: TGTGCCAGCACCCTAGGGGGACTCTCCTACGAGCAGTACTTC. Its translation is CASTLGGLSYEQYF.

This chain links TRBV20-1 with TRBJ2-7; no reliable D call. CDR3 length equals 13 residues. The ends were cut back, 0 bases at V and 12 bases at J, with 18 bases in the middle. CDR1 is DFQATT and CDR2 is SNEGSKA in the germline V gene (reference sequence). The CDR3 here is CSAREKVWIHRYF. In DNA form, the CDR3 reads TGCAGTGCTAGAGAGAAGGTGTGGATCCACAGGTACTTC.

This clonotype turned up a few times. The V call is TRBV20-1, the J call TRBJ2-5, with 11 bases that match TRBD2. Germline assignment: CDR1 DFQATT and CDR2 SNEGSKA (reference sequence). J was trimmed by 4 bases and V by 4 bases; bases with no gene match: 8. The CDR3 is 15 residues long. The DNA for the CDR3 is TGCAGTGCTATGGGGACTAGCGGCTCCCCAGAGACCCAGTACTTC. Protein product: CSAMGTSGSPETQYF.

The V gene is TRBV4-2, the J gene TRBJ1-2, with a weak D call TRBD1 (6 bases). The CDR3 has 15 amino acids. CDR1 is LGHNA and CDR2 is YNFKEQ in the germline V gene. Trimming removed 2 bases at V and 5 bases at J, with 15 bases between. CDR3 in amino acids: CASSQTTGLEYGYTF. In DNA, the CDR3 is TGTGCCAGCAGCCAAACTACAGGGCTTGAATATGGCTACACCTTC.

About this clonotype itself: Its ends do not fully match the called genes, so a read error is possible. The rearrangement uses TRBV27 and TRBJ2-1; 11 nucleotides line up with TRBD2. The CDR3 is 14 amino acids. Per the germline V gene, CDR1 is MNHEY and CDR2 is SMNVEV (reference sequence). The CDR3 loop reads CASTGLAGYNERFF. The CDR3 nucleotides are TGTGCCAGCACAGGACTAGCGGGCTACAATGAGCGGTTCTTC.

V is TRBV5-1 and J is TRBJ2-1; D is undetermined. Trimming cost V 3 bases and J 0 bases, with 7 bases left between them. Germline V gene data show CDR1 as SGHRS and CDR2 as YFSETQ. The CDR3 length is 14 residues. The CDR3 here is CASSSANSYNEQFF. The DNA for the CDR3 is TGCGCCAGCAGCTCGGCAAACTCCTACAATGAGCAGTTCTTC.

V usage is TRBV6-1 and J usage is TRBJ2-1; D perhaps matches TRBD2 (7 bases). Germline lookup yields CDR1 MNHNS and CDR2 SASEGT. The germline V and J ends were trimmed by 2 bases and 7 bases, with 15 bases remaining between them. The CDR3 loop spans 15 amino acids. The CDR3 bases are TGTGCCAGCAGTGAATGGGGGGGGGGCCGGAATGAGCAGTTCTTC. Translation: CASSEWGGGRNEQFF.

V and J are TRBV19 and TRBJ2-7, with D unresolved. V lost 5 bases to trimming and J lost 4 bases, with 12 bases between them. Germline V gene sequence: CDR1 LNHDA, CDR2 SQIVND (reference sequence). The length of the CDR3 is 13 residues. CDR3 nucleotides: TGTGCCAGTAGTCCCCAGCCTCCTTACGAGCAGTACTTC. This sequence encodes CASSPQPPYEQYF.

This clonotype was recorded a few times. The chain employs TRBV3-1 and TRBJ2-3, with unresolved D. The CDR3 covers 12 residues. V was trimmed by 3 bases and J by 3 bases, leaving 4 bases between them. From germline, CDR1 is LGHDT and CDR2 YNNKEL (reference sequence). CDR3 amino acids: CASSQHTDTQYF. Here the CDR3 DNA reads TGTGCCAGCAGCCAGCATACAGATACGCAGTATTTT.

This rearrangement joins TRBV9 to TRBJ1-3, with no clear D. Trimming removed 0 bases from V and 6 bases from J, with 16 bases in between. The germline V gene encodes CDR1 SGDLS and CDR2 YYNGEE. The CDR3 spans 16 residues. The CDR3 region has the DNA TGTGCCAGCAGCGTAGAGGCCCCGGGGAGGGAAAACACCATATATTTT. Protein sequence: CASSVEAPGRENTIYF.

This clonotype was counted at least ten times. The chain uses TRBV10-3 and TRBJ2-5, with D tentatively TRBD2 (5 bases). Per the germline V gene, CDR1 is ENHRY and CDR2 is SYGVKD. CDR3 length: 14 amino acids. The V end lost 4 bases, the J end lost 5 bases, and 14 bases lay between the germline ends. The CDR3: CAISARGLGETQYF. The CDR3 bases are TGTGCCATCAGTGCCCGCGGGCTGGGGGAGACCCAGTACTTC.

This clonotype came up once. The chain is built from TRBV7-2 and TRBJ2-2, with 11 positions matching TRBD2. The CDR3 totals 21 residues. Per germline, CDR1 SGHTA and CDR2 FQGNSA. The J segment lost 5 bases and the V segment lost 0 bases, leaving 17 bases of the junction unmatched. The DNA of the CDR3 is TGTGCCAGCAGCTTAGCTACTGGGGGTGGACTAGCGGGCCAGTGGACCGGGGAGCTGTTTTTT. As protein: CASSLATGGGLAGQWTGELFF.

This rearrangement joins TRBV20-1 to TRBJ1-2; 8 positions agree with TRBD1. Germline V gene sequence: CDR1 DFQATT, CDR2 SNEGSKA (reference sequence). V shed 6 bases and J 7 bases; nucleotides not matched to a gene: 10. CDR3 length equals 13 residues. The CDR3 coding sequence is TGCAGTGCCCATGACAGGGGAATTTTTGGCTACACCTTC. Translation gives CSAHDRGIFGYTF.

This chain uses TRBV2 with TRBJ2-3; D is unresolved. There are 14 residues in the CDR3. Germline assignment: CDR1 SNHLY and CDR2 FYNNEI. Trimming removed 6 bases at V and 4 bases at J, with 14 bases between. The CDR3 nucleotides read TGTGCCAGCAGCCCCGGATTACGGCCAGATACGCAGTATTTT. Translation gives CASSPGLRPDTQYF.

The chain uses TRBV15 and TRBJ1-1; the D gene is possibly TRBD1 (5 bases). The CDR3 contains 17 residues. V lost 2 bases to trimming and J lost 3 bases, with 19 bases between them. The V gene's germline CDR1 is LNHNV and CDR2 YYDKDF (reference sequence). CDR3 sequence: CATSRLSWTAGDTEAFF. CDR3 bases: TGTGCCACCAGCAGACTTTCATGGACGGCGGGGGACACTGAAGCTTTCTTT.